This entry concerns a single TCR beta chain. Antigen specificity is unknown. These data come from a study of beta chain features in type 1 diabetes. Study-wide points: The cDNA sequencing approach could over-represent high-TCR-expressing cells. Across patients, naive, central memory and Treg TCRB repertoires exhibited apparently greater similarity than was observed across healthy donors. Across all four CD4+ subsets, people with type 1 diabetes showed modestly shorter TCRB CDR3s.

Every bit of the isolated RNA underwent reverse transcription, so sequencing read expressed TCRB transcripts. Reads from naive, central memory and regulatory T cell samples averaged roughly 3.6 million. Here immunoSEQ multiplex PCR was the method, and the copy in TCRdb shows in-frame clones only, minus some. This repertoire shows about 120,000 clones, about 18% found once; its top ten account for 2.6%. Trimming took 5 bases from V and 4 from J; bases not matched to a gene: 6. This CDR3 has 16 amino acids. Germline V gives CDR1 LNHDA, CDR2 SQIVND (reference sequence). This clonotype originated in a man younger than 35 with type 1 diabetes. The material sequenced was central memory CD4+ T cells from blood. The rearrangement joins TRBV19 to TRBJ2-3, with 13 bases lining up with TRBD2. CDR3 in amino acids: CASSPRTSGSADTQYF. DNA of the CDR3: TGTGCCAGTAGTCCCCGGACTAGCGGGAGTGCAGATACGCAGTATTTT.